This T cell receptor (beta chain) was recovered during a study of cytomegalovirus exposure and HLA in healthy donors. Regarding the study as a whole: The CMV antigen specificity of three CMV-associated chains was confirmed through in vitro analysis.

This table comes from immunoSEQ multiplex PCR, and its TCRdb copy is limited to in-frame clones, with some not included. The sample includes 150,000 to 200,000 clones, roughly 82% of them seen just once. Comments on this clone: The antigen is undetermined.

The ends lost 4 bases at V and 7 bases at J; junction bases unmatched: 12. The germline V gene encodes CDR1 MNHEY and CDR2 SMNVEV (reference sequence). The CDR3 is made up of 16 amino acids. The sequencing input was PBMCs. This receptor was taken from a woman between 18 and 29 years old in good health and CMV-seronegative. The chain recombines TRBV27 with TRBJ1-3; TRBD1 matches 8 bases. CDR3: CASSSSGGSTVNTIYF. CDR3 DNA sequence: TGTGCCAGCAGTTCCTCAGGGGGCTCGACGGTTAACACCATATATTTT.